Following are 2 T cell receptor beta chains from one sample sequenced in a study of blood T cell repertoires in COVID-19. The repertoire was sequenced with immunoSEQ multiplex PCR; TCRdb's copy has only in-frame clones and lacks some. Of roughly 170,000 clones detected, more than 65% appear once; the ten largest clones hold around 8%. Input material: peripheral blood. The receptors originated from a woman aged 55-70 years with COVID-19, enrolled during active disease.

The chain recombines TRBV27 with TRBJ1-1; 8 bases fit TRBD1. The CDR3 spans 15 residues. V shed 3 bases, J shed 3 bases, and the junction held 6 bases outside the gene matches. The germline V gene encodes CDR1 MNHEY and CDR2 SMNVEV (reference sequence). The CDR3 region is CASSFITGGHTEAFF. The CDR3 coding sequence is TGTGCCAGCAGTTTCATCACAGGGGGGCACACTGAAGCTTTCTTT.

The genes are TRBV7-2 and TRBJ2-7; 10 nucleotides match TRBD1. The CDR3 contains 16 residues. V was clipped by 5 bases and J by 7 bases; unmatched bases: 14. Germline V gene sequence: CDR1 SGHTA, CDR2 FQGNSA. DNA of the CDR3: TGTGCCAGCAGCCCAGGGCGGGGACAGGGGTATAGGGAGCAGTACTTC. Translation gives CASSPGRGQGYREQYF.